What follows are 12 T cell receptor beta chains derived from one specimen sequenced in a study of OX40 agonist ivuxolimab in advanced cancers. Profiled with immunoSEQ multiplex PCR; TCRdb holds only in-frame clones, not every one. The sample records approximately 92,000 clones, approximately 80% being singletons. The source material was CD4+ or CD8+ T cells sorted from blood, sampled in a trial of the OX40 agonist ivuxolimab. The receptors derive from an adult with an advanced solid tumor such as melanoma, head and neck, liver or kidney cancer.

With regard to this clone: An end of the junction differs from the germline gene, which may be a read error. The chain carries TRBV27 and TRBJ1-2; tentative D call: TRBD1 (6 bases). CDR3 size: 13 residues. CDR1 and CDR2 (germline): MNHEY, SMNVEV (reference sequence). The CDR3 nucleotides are TGTGCCGGCAGTTTTCCAGGGGCAGGGGGCTACACCTTC. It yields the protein CAGSFPGAGGYTF.

In DNA, the CDR3 is TGTGCCAGCAGAGTAGATGGACAGGGGCCCTACGAGCAGTACTTC. Its translation is CASRVDGQGPYEQYF. This chain joins TRBV6-4 and TRBJ2-7; TRBD1 agrees at 9 bases. The CDR3 loop spans 15 amino acids. Per germline, CDR1 MRHNA and CDR2 SNTAGT. Trimming took 6 bases from V and 2 from J; bases not matched to a gene: 8.

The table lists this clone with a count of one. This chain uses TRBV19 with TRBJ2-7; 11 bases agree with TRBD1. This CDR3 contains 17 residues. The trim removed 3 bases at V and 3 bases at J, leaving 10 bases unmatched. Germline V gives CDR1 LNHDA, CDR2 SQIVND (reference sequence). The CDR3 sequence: CASSIDLTGTGGYEQYF. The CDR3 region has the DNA TGTGCCAGTAGTATCGATCTTACCGGGACAGGGGGCTACGAGCAGTACTTC.

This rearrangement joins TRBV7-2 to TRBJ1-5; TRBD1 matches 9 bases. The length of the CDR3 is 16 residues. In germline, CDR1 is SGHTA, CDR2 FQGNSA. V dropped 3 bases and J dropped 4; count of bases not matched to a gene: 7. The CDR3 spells CASSFVVGQGNQPQHF. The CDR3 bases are TGTGCCAGCAGCTTTGTGGTGGGACAGGGAAATCAGCCCCAGCATTTT. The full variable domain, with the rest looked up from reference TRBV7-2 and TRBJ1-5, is GAGVSQSPSNKVTEKGKDVELRCDPISGHTALYWYRQSLGQGLEFLIYFQGNSAPDKSGLPSDRFSAERTGGSVSTLTIQRTQQEDSAVYLCASSFVVGQGNQPQHFGDGTRLSIL.

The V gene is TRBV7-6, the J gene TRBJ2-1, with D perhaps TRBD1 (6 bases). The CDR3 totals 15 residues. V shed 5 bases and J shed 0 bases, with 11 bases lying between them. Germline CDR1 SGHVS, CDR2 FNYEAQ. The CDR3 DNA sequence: TGTGCCAGCAGCGGGGACACGGACTCCTACAATGAGCAGTTCTTC. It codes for CASSGDTDSYNEQFF.

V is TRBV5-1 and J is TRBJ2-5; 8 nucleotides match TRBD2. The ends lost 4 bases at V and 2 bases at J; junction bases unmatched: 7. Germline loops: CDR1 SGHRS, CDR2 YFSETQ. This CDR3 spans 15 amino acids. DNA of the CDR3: TGCGCCAGCAGCCAACAGGGCGGGAGGCAAGAGACCCAGTACTTC. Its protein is CASSQQGGRQETQYF.

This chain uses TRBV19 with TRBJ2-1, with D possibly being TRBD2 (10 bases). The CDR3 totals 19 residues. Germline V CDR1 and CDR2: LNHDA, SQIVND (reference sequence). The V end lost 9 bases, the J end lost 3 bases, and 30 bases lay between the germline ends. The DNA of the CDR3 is TGTGCCAGCTCCAGGCAAGGGACAGGGCGACTAGCGGGCTACAATGAGCAGTTCTTC. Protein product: CASSRQGTGRLAGYNEQFF.

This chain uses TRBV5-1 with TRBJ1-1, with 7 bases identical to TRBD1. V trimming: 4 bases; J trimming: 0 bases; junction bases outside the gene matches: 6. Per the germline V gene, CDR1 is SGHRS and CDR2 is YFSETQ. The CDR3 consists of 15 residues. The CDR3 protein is CASSGSRGVNTEAFF. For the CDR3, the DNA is TGCGCCAGCAGCGGCTCCAGGGGGGTGAACACTGAAGCTTTCTTT.

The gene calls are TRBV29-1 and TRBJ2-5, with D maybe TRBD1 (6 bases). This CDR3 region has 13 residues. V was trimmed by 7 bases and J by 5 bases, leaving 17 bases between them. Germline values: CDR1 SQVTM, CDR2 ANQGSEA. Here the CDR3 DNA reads TGCAGCGCGGTTGACAGGCGGTTTGAGACCCAGTACTTC. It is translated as CSAVDRRFETQYF.

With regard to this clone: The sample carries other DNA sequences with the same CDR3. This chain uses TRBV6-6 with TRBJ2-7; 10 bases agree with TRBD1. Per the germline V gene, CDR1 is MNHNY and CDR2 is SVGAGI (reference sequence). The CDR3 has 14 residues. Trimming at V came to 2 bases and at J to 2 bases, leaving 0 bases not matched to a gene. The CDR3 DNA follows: TGTGCCAGCAGTTACGGACAGGGGGCCTACGAGCAGTACTTC. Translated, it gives CASSYGQGAYEQYF.

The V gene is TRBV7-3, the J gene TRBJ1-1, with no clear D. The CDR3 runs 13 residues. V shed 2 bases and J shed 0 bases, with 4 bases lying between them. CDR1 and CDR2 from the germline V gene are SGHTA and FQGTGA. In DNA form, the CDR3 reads TGTGCCAGCAGCTTATCCGTGAACACTGAAGCTTTCTTT. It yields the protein CASSLSVNTEAFF.

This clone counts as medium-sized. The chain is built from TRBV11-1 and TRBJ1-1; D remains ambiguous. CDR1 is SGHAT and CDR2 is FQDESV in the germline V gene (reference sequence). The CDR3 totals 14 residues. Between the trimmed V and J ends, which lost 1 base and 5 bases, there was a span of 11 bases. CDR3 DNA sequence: TGTGCCAGCAGCTTAGAAGGCCGAGGGACTGAAGCTTTCTTT. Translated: CASSLEGRGTEAFF. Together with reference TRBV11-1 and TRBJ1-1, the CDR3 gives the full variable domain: EAEVAQSPRYKITEKSQAVAFWCDPISGHATLYWYRQILGQGPELLVQFQDESVVDDSQLPKDRFSAERLKGVDSTLKIQPAELGDSAMYLCASSLEGRGTEAFFGQGTRLTVV.